Here is one TCR beta chain with its context. Sequencing was performed with immunoSEQ multiplex PCR; in TCRdb, only in-frame clones are kept and a portion is missing. The profile covers around 45,000 clones, with about 86% appearing a single time and around 30% taken by the ten largest. Trimming at V came to 5 bases and at J to 6 bases, leaving 4 bases not matched to a gene. The CDR3 loop spans 13 amino acids. Per germline, CDR1 SGHRS and CDR2 YFSETQ. The sample comes from a study of OX40 agonist ivuxolimab in advanced cancers. The receptor's source is an adult with an advanced solid tumor such as melanoma, head and neck, liver or kidney cancer. This chain uses TRBV5-1 with TRBJ2-3; 9 positions agree with TRBD1. This sample comprised CD4+ or CD8+ T cells sorted from blood, obtained in a trial of the OX40 agonist ivuxolimab. Here the CDR3 reads CASRQDRGDTQYF. The CDR3 nucleotides read TGCGCCAGCAGGCAGGACAGGGGTGATACGCAGTATTTT.